Listed here are 15 T cell receptor beta chains from one sample, sequenced in a study of T cells after yellow fever vaccination (dated by TCRdb to about 2019). This specimen's treatment or condition label, per the study, means: live attenuated yellow fever vaccine strain. To prepare the library, 5' RACE was applied. TCRdb records Illumina NovaSeq 6000 as the sequencer. The public sequencing data were trimmed at Q25 with fastp and processed into clonotypes with MiXCR by TCRdb, which kept only in-frame beta chains. Duplicate CDR3 protein sequences are folded into a single record with the most common DNA and genes. The sample has 300,000 to 350,000 distinct CDR3 sequences on record, roughly 4.3% of them singletons. The ten largest clones add up to roughly 26% of the sample. The sequencing here drew on PBMCs, taken 5 days after the yellow fever booster vaccination. The receptors were sampled from a man between 18 and 35 years old who received the YFV17D yellow fever vaccine.

The gene calls are TRBV9 and TRBJ2-7; possibly TRBD1 or TRBD2 for D (7 bases each). V was clipped by 4 bases and J by 0 bases, with 17 bases between them. This CDR3 is 16 amino acids long. Germline CDR1 SGDLS, CDR2 YYNGEE. CDR3 sequence reads: CASSPGGDPSSYEQYF. DNA for the CDR3: TGTGCCAGCAGCCCAGGGGGGGACCCAAGCTCCTACGAGCAGTACTTC.

The chain joins TRBV5-1 to TRBJ2-1; a possible D gene is TRBD1 (6 bases). From germline, CDR1 is SGHRS and CDR2 YFSETQ. The CDR3 is 10 amino acids. V was cut by 8 bases and J by 7 bases, with 7 bases left in between. The CDR3 sequence: CASTGNEQFF. The CDR3 region has the DNA TGCGCCAGTACAGGGAATGAGCAGTTCTTC.

This clonotype has just a few counts. The V call is TRBV20-1, the J call TRBJ1-2; D is unresolved. The germline CDR1 and CDR2 sequences are DFQATT and SNEGSKA (reference sequence). The CDR3 length is 13 residues. Trimming removed 6 bases at V and 0 bases at J, with 11 bases between. This CDR3 is CSARRPPNYGYTF. For the CDR3, the DNA is TGCAGTGCCCGAAGGCCCCCTAACTATGGCTACACCTTC.

The gene calls are TRBV20-1 and TRBJ2-1; the match to TRBD2 covers 9 bases. This CDR3 has 19 residues. Germline V gene data show CDR1 as DFQATT and CDR2 as SNEGSKA (reference sequence). After removal of 4 bases from V and 1 base from J, the junction contained 17 bases not matched to a gene. Here the CDR3 DNA reads TGCAGTGCTACCTTGCGGGGGGGTAGGAACCGGGATTCCTACAATGAGCAGTTCTTC. Its translation: CSATLRGGRNRDSYNEQFF.

This clonotype was counted between two and nine times. This chain connects TRBV5-6 to TRBJ2-2; tentative D call: TRBD2 (6 bases). The CDR3 is 15 residues long. Germline CDR1 reads SGHDT; CDR2 reads YYEEEE. V lost 5 bases to trimming and J lost 2 bases, with 13 bases between them. CDR3 sequence (DNA): TGTGCCAGCAGTCGGGACTTCTTAAACACCGGGGAGCTGTTTTTT. It yields the protein CASSRDFLNTGELFF.

The J gene is TRBJ2-3, the V gene TRBV20-1; unclear D gene. CDR1 DFQATT and CDR2 SNEGSKA come from the germline V gene (reference sequence). This CDR3 contains 12 residues. V was trimmed by 3 bases and J by 8 bases, leaving 12 bases between them. The CDR3 here is CSASSPWVTQYF. The CDR3 nucleotides read TGCAGTGCTAGCTCGCCCTGGGTTACGCAGTATTTT.

This clonotype occurred many times. The chain has TRBV12-3 or TRBV12-4 and TRBJ2-7; 10 positions match TRBD2. The CDR3 contains 15 residues. J gave up 5 bases and V 7 bases, and 11 bases lay outside the gene matches. CDR3 sequence: CASNVAGGPSDEQYF. The DNA for the CDR3 is TGTGCCAGCAACGTAGCGGGGGGCCCCTCGGACGAGCAGTACTTC.

This clonotype appeared a few times. The rearrangement joins TRBV5-1 to TRBJ2-1; 7 bases fit TRBD2. Unmatched junction bases numbered 4, after V lost 6 bases and J lost 7 bases. This CDR3 has 12 amino acids. Germline values: CDR1 SGHRS, CDR2 YFSETQ. CDR3 amino acids: CASTREGNEQFF. The DNA for the CDR3 is TGCGCCAGCACTAGGGAGGGAAATGAGCAGTTCTTC. The full variable domain, with the rest looked up from reference TRBV5-1 and TRBJ2-1, is KAGVTQTPRYLIKTRGQQVTLSCSPISGHRSVSWYQQTPGQGLQFLFEYFSETQRNKGNFPGRFSGRQFSNSRSEMNVSTLELGDSALYLCASTREGNEQFFGPGTRLTVL.

This clonotype was counted many times. This chain uses TRBV29-1 with TRBJ2-5; possible D gene TRBD2, 5 bases. CDR1 and CDR2 from the germline V gene are SQVTM and ANQGSEA. Deletions cut 1 base from V and 3 bases from J, with 15 bases between. This CDR3 has 15 amino acids. CDR3 loop: CSVEGGSVGEETQYF. In DNA, the CDR3 is TGCAGCGTTGAAGGTGGTAGCGTTGGTGAAGAGACCCAGTACTTC.

This clonotype has at least ten counts. This sequence joins TRBV7-6 and TRBJ2-2, with D possibly TRBD1 on 6 matching bases. The CDR3 has 17 amino acids. The V end lost 6 bases, the J end lost 2 bases, and 19 bases lay between the germline ends. The germline CDR1 and CDR2 sequences are SGHVS and FNYEAQ. Here the CDR3 reads CASSLFRDTGNTGELFF. CDR3 DNA: TGTGCCAGCAGTTTGTTCCGGGACACGGGTAACACCGGGGAGCTGTTTTTT.

Ten or more counts support this clonotype. V gene TRBV4-1 combines with J gene TRBJ2-7; 7 bases map to TRBD1. Trimming at V came to 5 bases and at J to 2 bases, leaving 9 bases not matched to a gene. This CDR3 spans 15 amino acids. Germline V lookup: CDR1 MGHRA, CDR2 YSYEKL. CDR3 DNA sequence: TGCGCCAGCAGCGTCGACAGGGTGAGTGCCTACGAGCAGTACTTC. Amino acid sequence: CASSVDRVSAYEQYF.

This clonotype was found many times. This chain uses TRBV18 with TRBJ2-2; D may be TRBD2 (6 bases). Trimming took off 5 bases at V and 0 bases at J, with 7 bases between the two ends. Looked up from germline, CDR1 is KGHSH and CDR2 is LQKENI. CDR3 length equals 14 residues. CDR3 residues: CASSGGTNTGELFF. CDR3 DNA: TGTGCCAGCTCAGGAGGGACGAACACCGGGGAGCTGTTTTTT.

This clonotype occurred many times. This rearrangement joins TRBV20-1 to TRBJ2-2, with 7 bases matching TRBD2. CDR1 is DFQATT and CDR2 is SNEGSKA in the germline V gene (reference sequence). The V and J ends lost 3 bases and 5 bases, in that order; junction bases with no gene match: 12. CDR3 length: 16 residues. In DNA form, the CDR3 reads TGCAGTGCTAGGTCCTCGGGGAGGGTCGGTACCGGGGAGCTGTTTTTT. It translates to CSARSSGRVGTGELFF.

There are many counts of this clonotype. The chain combines TRBV6-6 with TRBJ2-1; possible D gene TRBD2, 6 bases. V shed 10 bases and J shed 3 bases, with 10 bases lying between them. CDR1 and CDR2 from the germline V gene are MNHNY and SVGAGI (reference sequence). This CDR3 comprises 12 residues. The CDR3 DNA reads as TGTGCCACCCGCGGGGACTACAATGAGCAGTTCTTC. It is translated as CATRGDYNEQFF.

This chain uses TRBV9 with TRBJ2-7; D is uncertain. Per the germline V gene, CDR1 is SGDLS and CDR2 is YYNGEE. There are 13 residues in the CDR3. V lost 0 bases to trimming and J lost 3 bases, with 7 bases between them. CDR3 amino acids: CASSVGPNYEQYV. CDR3 coding DNA: TGTGCCAGCAGCGTAGGGCCGAACTACGAGCAGTACGTC.